These 24 T cell receptor beta chains share one sample of origin, sequenced in a study of somatic mutations in cytotoxic T cells in rheumatoid arthritis. TCRdb's table, derived via immunoSEQ multiplex PCR, lists solely in-frame clones and lacks some. The sample contains around 20,000 clones, roughly two thirds of which appear only once. What was sequenced was CD8+ T cells sorted from blood. The receptors shown here come from an adult with rheumatoid arthritis.

The V gene is TRBV5-6, the J gene TRBJ2-4; the match to TRBD1 covers 9 bases. The CDR3 covers 15 residues. In germline, CDR1 is SGHDT, CDR2 YYEEEE. V lost 0 bases, J lost 3 bases, and 1 base stayed unmatched. The CDR3 loop reads CASSLGQGDKNIQYF. The CDR3 region has the DNA TGTGCCAGCAGCTTGGGACAGGGGGACAAAAACATTCAGTACTTC.

The chain recombines TRBV7-2 with TRBJ1-1; D is possibly TRBD1 (5 bases). Germline CDR1 SGHTA, CDR2 FQGNSA. This CDR3 is 13 amino acids long. V gave up 1 base and J gave up 6 bases, with 9 bases separating them. The CDR3 DNA reads as TGTGCCAGCAGCTTAGAATCCAGGGCTGAAGCTTTCTTT. Its translation is CASSLESRAEAFF.

The chain combines TRBV28 with TRBJ2-7; maybe TRBD2 (5 bases). The germline CDR1 and CDR2 sequences are MDHEN and SYDVKM. Trimming removed 3 bases at V and 2 bases at J, with 14 bases between. The CDR3 is 15 amino acids. The DNA of the CDR3 is TGTGCCAGCAGTTTTAGAGGGCCCAGAACCTACGAGCAGTACTTC. Its protein is CASSFRGPRTYEQYF. The complete variable domain, with remaining parts taken from reference TRBV28 and TRBJ2-7, reads DVKVTQSSRYLVKRTGEKVFLECVQDMDHENMFWYRQDPGLGLRLIYFSYDVKMKEKGDIPEGYSVSREKKERFSLILESASTNQTSMYLCASSFRGPRTYEQYFGPGTRLTVT.

The chain is built from TRBV11-2 and TRBJ2-1; D may match TRBD1 or TRBD2 (5 bases each). Germline V gives CDR1 SGHAT, CDR2 FQNNGV. The V and J ends lost 1 base and 12 bases respectively, with 10 bases between them. The CDR3 runs 12 residues. CDR3 amino acids: CASSLGTGPQFF. The CDR3 DNA reads as TGTGCCAGCAGCTTAGGTACGGGACCGCAGTTCTTC.

This clone was observed a single time. V and J are TRBV6-5 and TRBJ2-5; D tentatively reads TRBD1 or TRBD2 (5 bases each). Germline assignment: CDR1 MNHEY and CDR2 SVGAGI. The V end lost 4 bases, the J end lost 2 bases, and 11 bases lay between the germline ends. The CDR3 runs to 14 residues. The CDR3 protein is CASSSGRMQETQYF. The CDR3 DNA is TGTGCCAGCAGTTCGGGACGTATGCAAGAGACCCAGTACTTC.

The sample holds a few counts of this clone. The chain employs TRBV27 and TRBJ2-1; D might be TRBD2 (5 bases). Trimming left V 2 bases short and J 8 bases short, with 13 bases between. The germline gives CDR1 MNHEY, CDR2 SMNVEV (reference sequence). This CDR3 is built from 14 residues. The CDR3 DNA follows: TGTGCCAGCAGTTTAGGCCTAGCAAGGGATGAGCAGTTCTTC. Its translation: CASSLGLARDEQFF.

This clone was seen a few times. This chain uses TRBV14 with TRBJ2-7, with D perhaps being TRBD1 or TRBD2 (5 bases each). V lost 1 base to trimming and J lost 3 bases, with 13 bases between them. This CDR3 comprises 15 residues. Looked up from germline, CDR1 is SGHDN and CDR2 is FVKESK. The CDR3 DNA reads TGTGCCAGCAGCCAAGGGTCGGGACGGTACTACGAGCAGTACTTC. This sequence encodes CASSQGSGRYYEQYF.

This clone occurred a few times. The chain recombines TRBV2 with TRBJ2-7, with TRBD2 as a possible D gene (6 bases). CDR1 SNHLY and CDR2 FYNNEI come from the germline V gene. The germline V and J ends were trimmed by 3 bases and 3 bases, with 12 bases remaining between them. This CDR3 contains 14 residues. CDR3 loop: CASSDYRGSYEQYF. CDR3 bases: TGTGCCAGCAGTGACTATCGGGGGAGCTACGAGCAGTACTTC.

This chain uses TRBV11-1 with TRBJ2-6; D remains unclear. The V gene's germline CDR1 is SGHAT and CDR2 FQDESV (reference sequence). Trimming left V 5 bases short and J 4 bases short, with 15 bases between. CDR3 length: 16 residues. Here the CDR3 reads CASSDGLSSGANVLTF. For the CDR3, the DNA is TGTGCCAGCAGCGACGGGCTCTCCTCGGGGGCCAACGTCCTGACTTTC.

The chain joins TRBV18 to TRBJ2-3; 7 nucleotides line up with TRBD2. V shed 2 bases and J 4 bases; nucleotides not matched to a gene: 6. Germline loops: CDR1 KGHSH, CDR2 LQKENI. This CDR3 is 15 amino acids long. The CDR3 sequence: CASSPATGGADTQYF. CDR3 nucleotides: TGTGCCAGCTCACCAGCGACGGGGGGAGCAGATACGCAGTATTTT.

The chain has TRBV6-6 and TRBJ2-7; TRBD1 matches at 7 bases. The V and J ends lost 2 bases and 3 bases, in that order; junction bases with no gene match: 4. Germline CDR1 reads MNHNY; CDR2 reads SVGAGI (reference sequence). This CDR3 has 14 residues. The CDR3 sequence: CASSYEGANYEQYF. Written as DNA, the CDR3 is TGTGCCAGCAGTTACGAGGGGGCTAACTACGAGCAGTACTTC.

V is TRBV15 and J is TRBJ1-1; D unclear. In germline, CDR1 is LNHNV, CDR2 YYDKDF (reference sequence). Trimming pared 3 bases from V and 2 bases from J, leaving 4 bases between. This CDR3 is built from 12 residues. The CDR3 region has the DNA TGTGCCACCAGCAGGGCAAACACTGAAGCTTTCTTT. This sequence encodes CATSRANTEAFF.

V and J are TRBV29-1 and TRBJ2-2; tentative D call: TRBD1 (6 bases). V was shortened by 7 bases and J by 4 bases, with 16 bases between the two germline ends. Germline-derived CDR1 and CDR2 are SQVTM and ANQGSEA. There are 14 residues in the CDR3. As DNA, the CDR3 is TGCAGCGCCGGGGACCTCAGGGGCACCGGGGAGCTGTTTTTT. It encodes CSAGDLRGTGELFF.

The J gene is TRBJ1-1, the V gene TRBV7-3; no reliable D call. CDR1 and CDR2 (germline): SGHTA, FQGTGA. The CDR3 contains 13 residues. Trimming stripped 6 bases from V and 1 base from J, with 9 bases between. In DNA form, the CDR3 reads TGTGCCAGCAGTCAGGACCCGAACACTGAAGCTTTCTTT. This gives the protein CASSQDPNTEAFF.

The CDR3 reads CASLLAASTDTQYF. The CDR3 nucleotides read TGTGCCAGCCTACTAGCTGCTAGCACAGATACGCAGTATTTT. This chain joins TRBV2 and TRBJ2-3, with D perhaps matching TRBD2 (6 bases). The CDR3 is 14 amino acids. From germline, CDR1 is SNHLY and CDR2 FYNNEI. The V end was cut by 8 bases, the J end by 0 bases, with 12 bases between.

The chain recombines TRBV9 with TRBJ2-7; 9 bases align to TRBD1. The CDR3 has 15 residues. CDR1 and CDR2 from the germline V gene are SGDLS and YYNGEE. The J segment lost 6 bases and the V segment lost 3 bases, leaving 10 bases of the junction unmatched. The CDR3 sequence is CASSGKGDRAAEQYF. The CDR3 DNA sequence: TGTGCCAGCAGCGGCAAGGGGGACAGGGCGGCCGAGCAGTACTTC. The full variable domain, rest sourced from reference TRBV9 and TRBJ2-7, is DSGVTQTPKHLITATGQRVTLRCSPRSGDLSVYWYQQSLDQGLQFLIQYYNGEERAKGNILERFSAQQFPDLHSELNLSSLELGDSALYFCASSGKGDRAAEQYFGPGTRLTVT.

This sequence joins TRBV13 and TRBJ2-7, with TRBD2 matching over 14 bases. Per germline, CDR1 PRHDT and CDR2 FYEKMQ (reference sequence). The CDR3 has 16 amino acids. The V segment lost 5 bases and the J segment 7 bases; nucleotides outside the gene matches: 10. CDR3 loop: CASSLTTSGGAREQYF. The CDR3 DNA sequence: TGTGCCAGCAGCCTAACGACTAGCGGGGGGGCCCGGGAGCAGTACTTC.

This rearrangement joins TRBV6-1 to TRBJ1-1, with 7 bases aligning to TRBD1. Trimming took 0 bases from V and 2 from J; bases not matched to a gene: 9. The CDR3 consists of 17 residues. From germline, CDR1 is MNHNS and CDR2 SASEGT. As DNA, the CDR3 is TGTGCCAGCAGTGAAGCGGTTTCGAGAGGGGGCAACACTGAAGCTTTCTTT. It specifies CASSEAVSRGGNTEAFF.

This chain connects TRBV9 to TRBJ2-5; 8 bases fit TRBD2. The V gene's germline CDR1 is SGDLS and CDR2 YYNGEE. The CDR3 runs to 14 residues. The trim removed 4 bases at V and 3 bases at J, leaving 5 bases unmatched. CDR3 sequence reads: CASSPLAGKETQYF. In nucleotides, the CDR3 is TGTGCCAGCAGCCCGTTAGCGGGAAAAGAGACCCAGTACTTC.

The J gene is TRBJ2-1, the V gene TRBV6-5; TRBD1 aligns across 7 bases. In germline, CDR1 is MNHEY, CDR2 SVGAGI. This CDR3 comprises 15 residues. V lost 0 bases to trimming and J lost 8 bases; unmatched junction nucleotides: 7. This chain's CDR3 is CASSYSDNRGDEQFF. The CDR3 DNA reads TGTGCCAGCAGTTACTCGGATAACAGGGGTGATGAGCAGTTCTTC.

The V gene is TRBV25-1, the J gene TRBJ1-6, with TRBD1 matching 7 bases. Germline CDR1 MGHDK, CDR2 SYGVNS. The CDR3 is made up of 14 amino acids. The V segment lost 2 bases and the J segment 9 bases; nucleotides outside the gene matches: 4. The CDR3 loop reads CASSEGGGISPLHF. CDR3 nucleotide sequence: TGTGCCAGCAGTGAAGGAGGGGGCATTTCACCCCTCCACTTT. The complete variable domain, with remaining parts taken from reference TRBV25-1 and TRBJ1-6, reads EADIYQTPRYLVIGTGKKITLECSQTMGHDKMYWYQQDPGMELHLIHYSYGVNSTEKGDLSSESTVSRIRTEHFPLTLESARPSHTSQYLCASSEGGGISPLHFGNGTRLTVT.

The rearrangement joins TRBV6-1 to TRBJ1-2; D is ambiguous. The germline CDR1 and CDR2 sequences are MNHNS and SASEGT. The CDR3 runs to 16 residues. V was pared by 2 bases and J by 8 bases, with 21 bases between. CDR3: CASSELDGSSVYGYTF. The CDR3 coding sequence is TGTGCCAGCAGTGAACTGGACGGTTCGTCTGTCTACGGCTACACCTTC.

The chain links TRBV7-2 to TRBJ2-5; 10 bases are a match to TRBD2. With 6 bases clipped from V and 3 bases from J, the junction kept 7 bases outside the gene matches. The CDR3 covers 15 residues. Germline V gene sequence: CDR1 SGHTA, CDR2 FQGNSA. CDR3 protein: CASSSWTSGKETQYF. CDR3 in DNA: TGTGCCAGCAGTTCCTGGACTAGCGGTAAAGAGACCCAGTACTTC.

The chain recombines TRBV7-9 with TRBJ1-6; no definite D call. Germline CDR1 is SEHNR and CDR2 is FQNEAQ (reference sequence). The CDR3 spans 15 residues. Trimming removed 8 bases at V and 1 base at J, with 12 bases between. The CDR3 DNA reads TGTGCCAGCGAGACTAGTGATTCCTATAATTCACCCCTCCACTTT. As protein: CASETSDSYNSPLHF.